The entry below describes one T cell receptor (beta chain). Its antigen is not identified. These data are taken from a study of CD8 T cells in Susac syndrome. With random hexamers, 0.5 to 1 ug RNA was reverse transcribed. Amplification of TCR beta CDR3 across 54 Vbeta and 13 Jbeta was performed with immunoSEQ multiplex PCR. TCRdb used MiXCR to reprocess the immunoSEQ multiplex PCR reads, holding one entry per CDR3 protein. The sample yields some 110,000 distinct CDR3 sequences, 93% seen once. This CDR3 is 14 amino acids long. Germline V lookup: CDR1 SGHDN, CDR2 FVKESK. V dropped 0 bases and J dropped 4 bases, with 9 bases sitting between them. Study-level points and caveats: The study admitted that it had a relatively small number of individuals in its TCR sequencing and HLA analysis.

The V gene is TRBV14, the J gene TRBJ1-2; no reliable D call. The clonotype originates from a human donor with multiple sclerosis. The sequencing input was CD4+ T cells from PBMCs. CDR3 coding DNA: TGTGCCAGCAGCCAAGATTTGGAAGTCTATGGCTACACCTTC. It translates to CASSQDLEVYGYTF.